A selection of T cell receptor beta chains follows, all from one sample in a study of human T cells and chemical hapten exposure. MiXCR, run by TCRdb on the RACE reads, gives a single entry per CDR3 protein. The sample carries 150,000 to 200,000 distinct CDR3 sequences, under 35% recorded once. Sequenced material: whole blood, taken in connection with sensitization to the hapten diphenylcyclopropenone (DPC). The receptors were gathered from a woman in her twenties or thirties with alopecia areata. Some clones in this sample may be carry-over from other donors' samples. Both conserved end residues are part of each CDR3. D genes are given only for firm matches. Where a row states a size, it is once, few, many or the class of an expanded clone; other rows omit it.

D gene	clone size	V gene	J gene	CDR3 protein	CDR3 DNA
NA	once	TRBV29-1	TRBJ2-3	CSVDTDRSTDTQYF	TGCAGCGTTGACACCGACAGGAGCACAGATACGCAGTATTTT
TRBD1	few	TRBV28	TRBJ1-4	CASSVGTGFTNEKLFF	TGTGCCAGCAGTGTCGGGACAGGGTTCACTAATGAAAAACTGTTTTTT
TRBD2	NA	TRBV9	TRBJ2-2	CASSVAGGPVGTGELFF	TGTGCCAGCAGTGTAGCGGGGGGGCCGGTCGGCACCGGGGAGCTGTTTTTT
TRBD1	NA	TRBV5-4	TRBJ2-7	CASSLGLRGPQDHEQYF	TGTGCCAGCAGCTTGGGTTTGAGGGGGCCCCAAGACCACGAGCAGTACTTC
TRBD2	NA	TRBV2	TRBJ2-3	CASTRRGLAADTQYF	TGTGCCAGCACTCGGCGGGGACTAGCTGCAGATACGCAGTATTTT
NA	NA	TRBV7-2	TRBJ1-1	CASSFFRTLNTEAFF	TGTGCCAGCAGCTTCTTCAGGACGTTGAACACTGAAGCTTTCTTT
TRBD1	NA	TRBV7-9	TRBJ1-5	CASSSQGDQPQHF	TGTGCCAGCAGCTCACAGGGGGATCAGCCCCAGCATTTT
TRBD2	once	TRBV10-3	TRBJ2-1	CAISEPSSGGAYNEQFF	TGTGCCATCAGTGAGCCGTCCAGCGGGGGGGCTTACAATGAGCAGTTCTTC
TRBD2	NA	TRBV27	TRBJ2-1	CASSSSGLALSYNEQFF	TGTGCCAGCAGTTCATCCGGACTAGCGCTTTCCTACAATGAGCAGTTCTTC
NA	NA	TRBV2	TRBJ2-1	CASSWRNEQFF	TGTGCCAGCAGTTGGAGGAATGAGCAGTTCTTC
TRBD1	NA	TRBV7-8	TRBJ1-5	CASSFTGVLNQPQHF	TGTGCCAGCAGCTTCACAGGGGTGCTAAATCAGCCCCAGCATTTT
NA	NA	TRBV7-2	TRBJ1-3	CASSPSPQGNTIYF	TGTGCCAGCAGCCCTAGCCCCCAGGGAAACACCATATATTTT
NA	few	TRBV5-5	TRBJ2-2	CASSLLSTSVTGELFF	TGTGCCAGCAGCTTGCTCTCTACGTCAGTCACCGGGGAGCTGTTTTTT
NA	NA	TRBV7-2	TRBJ2-4	CASSFSKNIQYF	TGTGCCAGCAGCTTTTCTAAAAACATTCAGTACTTC
NA	NA	TRBV29-1	TRBJ1-4	CSVSEAWGGTNEKLFF	TGCAGCGTCTCTGAGGCATGGGGAGGAACTAATGAAAAACTGTTTTTT
NA	NA	TRBV9	TRBJ1-1	CASSVARESEAFF	TGTGCCAGCAGCGTAGCCAGGGAGAGTGAAGCTTTCTTT
NA	NA	TRBV29-1	TRBJ2-3	CSVRYNTQYF	TGCAGCGTTCGATATAATACGCAGTATTTT
NA	NA	TRBV30	TRBJ1-6	CACCPTGNSPLHF	TGTGCCTGCTGTCCGACGGGGAATTCACCCCTCCACTTT
TRBD2	NA	TRBV29-1	TRBJ2-1	CGVVRLAGYNEQFF	TGCGGCGTTGTTCGGCTAGCGGGTTACAATGAGCAGTTCTTC
NA	NA	TRBV28	TRBJ1-2	CASSLRTPGNYGYTF	TGTGCCAGCAGTTTAAGGACTCCGGGAAACTATGGCTACACCTTC
NA	few	TRBV29-1	TRBJ1-1	CSVRGQTNTEAFF	TGCAGCGTTCGTGGACAGACGAACACTGAAGCTTTCTTT
NA	NA	TRBV20-1	TRBJ2-5	CSAFPGPEAETQYF	TGCAGTGCCTTCCCGGGCCCCGAGGCGGAGACCCAGTACTTC
NA	NA	TRBV28	TRBJ1-2	CASSLLLGAGSPANYGYTF	TGTGCCAGCAGTTTATTACTGGGGGCAGGGTCCCCAGCTAACTATGGCTACACCTTC
TRBD2	NA	TRBV6-5	TRBJ2-6	CASSWAPGRVFSGANVLTF	TGTGCCAGCAGTTGGGCCCCAGGGAGGGTTTTCTCTGGGGCCAACGTCCTGACTTTC
TRBD2	NA	TRBV5-4	TRBJ2-2	CASSRGRANTGELFF	TGTGCCAGCAGCCGCGGGAGAGCAAACACCGGGGAGCTGTTTTTT
NA	NA	TRBV9	TRBJ2-5	CASSVGPGGETQYF	TGTGCCAGCAGCGTAGGACCCGGCGGGGAGACCCAGTACTTC
NA	few	TRBV5-1	TRBJ2-1	CASRYPQGPEQFF	TGCGCCAGCAGGTATCCACAGGGACCTGAGCAGTTCTTC
NA	NA	TRBV6-5	TRBJ1-1	CASRGVNTEAFF	TGTGCCAGCAGAGGGGTGAACACTGAAGCTTTCTTT
TRBD1	NA	TRBV28	TRBJ2-7	CASRSTGVEQYF	TGTGCCAGCAGGTCGACAGGGGTTGAGCAGTACTTC
NA	NA	TRBV12-3/TRBV12-4	TRBJ1-1	CASSLPRGDTEAFF	TGTGCCAGCAGTTTACCCAGAGGGGACACTGAAGCTTTCTTT
TRBD2	NA	TRBV27	TRBJ2-2	CASSLSPLLAGDTGELFF	TGTGCCAGCAGTTTATCCCCTTTACTAGCGGGGGACACCGGGGAGCTGTTTTTT
TRBD2	few	TRBV27	TRBJ2-1	CATKAGSSYNEQFF	TGTGCCACCAAAGCGGGGAGCTCCTACAATGAGCAGTTCTTC
NA	few	TRBV4-2	TRBJ1-1	CASSQAEGRSTEAFF	TGTGCCAGCAGCCAAGCGGAAGGGAGAAGCACTGAAGCTTTCTTT
NA	few	TRBV28	TRBJ1-2	CASSLGSGHSSTFYGYTF	TGTGCCAGCAGTCTAGGTTCGGGACACTCGTCCACCTTCTATGGCTACACCTTC
TRBD1	few	TRBV14	TRBJ1-1	CASSPQTGVNTEAFF	TGTGCCAGCAGCCCTCAGACAGGGGTAAACACTGAAGCTTTCTTT
NA	few	TRBV28	TRBJ1-1	CASSLNTGTEAFF	TGTGCCAGCAGTTTAAATACAGGGACTGAAGCTTTCTTT
NA	NA	TRBV29-1	TRBJ2-5	CSVARRRGETQYF	TGCAGCGTCGCCCGGAGAAGAGGGGAGACCCAGTACTTC
TRBD1	medium-sized	TRBV29-1	TRBJ1-1	CSVEQGATEAFF	TGCAGCGTTGAACAGGGGGCCACTGAAGCTTTCTTT
NA	many	TRBV29-1	TRBJ2-7	CSAREHYEQYF	TGCAGCGCTCGGGAACACTACGAGCAGTACTTC
NA	few	TRBV9	TRBJ2-5	CASSVGYSRETQYF	TGTGCCAGCAGCGTAGGTTACAGCCGGGAGACCCAGTACTTC
NA	many	TRBV28	TRBJ2-3	CASSFDFQGTDTQYF	TGTGCCAGCAGTTTCGATTTCCAGGGGACAGATACGCAGTATTTT
TRBD1	NA	TRBV29-1	TRBJ2-2	CSVATGVTGELFF	TGCAGCGTCGCGACAGGGGTCACCGGGGAGCTGTTTTTT
NA	NA	TRBV29-1	TRBJ2-7	CSVEGQQYEQYF	TGCAGCGTTGAAGGACAGCAATACGAGCAGTACTTC
NA	NA	TRBV28	TRBJ2-3	CATQDGGSTDTQYF	TGTGCCACCCAGGATGGCGGAAGCACAGATACGCAGTATTTT
TRBD1	NA	TRBV20-1	TRBJ2-7	CSASPGGSYEQYF	TGCAGTGCTAGTCCAGGGGGCTCCTACGAGCAGTACTTC
TRBD2	many	TRBV7-7	TRBJ2-5	CASSYYPGLAGQTQYF	TGTGCTAGCAGCTACTACCCGGGACTAGCGGGCCAGACCCAGTACTTC
NA	NA	TRBV29-1	TRBJ2-7	CSARGGASYEQYF	TGCAGCGCCCGAGGGGGGGCTTCCTACGAGCAGTACTTC
TRBD1	NA	TRBV7-2	TRBJ2-2	CASRISDRKLFF	TGTGCCAGCAGGATCTCGGACAGGAAGCTGTTTTTT
NA	NA	TRBV20-1	TRBJ1-6	CSAGGGQGFNSPLHF	TGCAGTGCTGGGGGGGGGCAGGGGTTTAATTCACCCCTCCACTTT
NA	NA	TRBV2	TRBJ2-7	CASSELRGYEQYF	TGTGCCAGCAGTGAATTGAGGGGGTACGAGCAGTACTTC
TRBD2	NA	TRBV7-3	TRBJ2-3	CASSLGRGEVDTQYF	TGTGCCAGCAGCTTAGGGCGGGGGGAAGTAGATACGCAGTATTTT
TRBD2	few	TRBV11-3	TRBJ2-1	CASSLLGTSGSRGDREQFF	TGTGCCAGCAGCCTCCTAGGGACTAGCGGGAGTCGCGGAGATAGGGAGCAGTTCTTC
NA	once	TRBV3-1	TRBJ1-6	CASSPVRVSPLHF	TGTGCCAGCAGCCCCGTCAGGGTATCACCCCTCCACTTT
NA	few	TRBV2	TRBJ2-5	CASRTSETQYF	TGTGCCAGCAGAACCAGTGAGACCCAGTACTTC
NA	many	TRBV7-3	TRBJ2-7	CASSLGMGYEQYF	TGTGCCAGCAGCTTGGGGATGGGGTACGAGCAGTACTTC
TRBD1	NA	TRBV18	TRBJ1-2	CASSPDRDMDGYTF	TGTGCCAGCTCACCGGACAGGGATATGGATGGCTACACCTTC
NA	few	TRBV4-3	TRBJ2-3	CASSPQLSSTDTQYF	TGCGCCAGCAGCCCCCAGCTTTCTAGCACAGATACGCAGTATTTT
NA	once	TRBV6-1	TRBJ1-6	CASSNTGLDSPLHF	TGTGCCAGCAGTAACACAGGACTCGATTCACCCCTCCACTTT
NA	few	TRBV7-9	TRBJ2-5	CASSSPLRETQYF	TGTGCCAGCAGCTCACCTTTAAGAGAGACCCAGTACTTC